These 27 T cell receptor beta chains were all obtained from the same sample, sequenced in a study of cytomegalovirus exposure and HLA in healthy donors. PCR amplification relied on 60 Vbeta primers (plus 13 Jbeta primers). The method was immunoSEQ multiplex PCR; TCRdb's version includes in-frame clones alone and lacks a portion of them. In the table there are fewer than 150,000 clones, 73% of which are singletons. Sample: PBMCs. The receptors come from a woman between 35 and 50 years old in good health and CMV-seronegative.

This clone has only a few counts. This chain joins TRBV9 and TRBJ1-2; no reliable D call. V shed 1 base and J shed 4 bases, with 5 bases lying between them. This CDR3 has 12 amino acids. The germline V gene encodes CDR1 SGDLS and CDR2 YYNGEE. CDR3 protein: CASSVSGYGYTF. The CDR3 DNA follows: TGTGCCAGCAGCGTATCCGGCTATGGCTACACCTTC. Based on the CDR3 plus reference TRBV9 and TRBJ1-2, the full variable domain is DSGVTQTPKHLITATGQRVTLRCSPRSGDLSVYWYQQSLDQGLQFLIQYYNGEERAKGNILERFSAQQFPDLHSELNLSSLELGDSALYFCASSVSGYGYTFGSGTRLTVV.

The CDR3 region is CASSPTAGLGEKLFF. DNA of the CDR3: TGCGCCAGCAGCCCCACGGCAGGGCTTGGAGAAAAACTGTTTTTT. V is TRBV4-3 and J is TRBJ1-4; D perhaps matches TRBD1 (5 bases). The CDR3 has 15 amino acids. Germline lookup yields CDR1 LGHNA and CDR2 YSLEER. The ends were cut back, 4 bases at V and 8 bases at J, with 17 bases in the middle.

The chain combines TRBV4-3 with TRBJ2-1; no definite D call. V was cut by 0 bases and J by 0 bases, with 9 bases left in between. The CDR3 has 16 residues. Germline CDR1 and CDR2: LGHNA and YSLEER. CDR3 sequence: CASSQDPRSSYNEQFF. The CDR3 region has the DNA TGCGCCAGCAGCCAAGACCCACGGAGCTCCTACAATGAGCAGTTCTTC.

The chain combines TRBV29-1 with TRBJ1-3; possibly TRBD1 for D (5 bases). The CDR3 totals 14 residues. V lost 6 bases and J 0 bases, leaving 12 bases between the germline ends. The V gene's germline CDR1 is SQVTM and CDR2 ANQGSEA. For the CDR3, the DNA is TGCAGCGTGAGTCAGGGCCGCTCTGGAAACACCATATATTTT. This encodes CSVSQGRSGNTIYF.

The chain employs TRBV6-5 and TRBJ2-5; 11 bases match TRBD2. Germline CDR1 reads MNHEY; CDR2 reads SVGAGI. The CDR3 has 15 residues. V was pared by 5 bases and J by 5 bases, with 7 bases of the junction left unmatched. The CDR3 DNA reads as TGTGCCAGCAGTACCTCCACTAGCGGGAGTGAGACCCAGTACTTC. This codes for CASSTSTSGSETQYF.

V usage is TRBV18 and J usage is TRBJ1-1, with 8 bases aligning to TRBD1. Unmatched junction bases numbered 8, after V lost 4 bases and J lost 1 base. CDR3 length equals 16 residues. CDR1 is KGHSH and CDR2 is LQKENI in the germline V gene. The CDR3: CASSLSAGTGNTEAFF. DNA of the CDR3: TGTGCCAGCTCACTAAGCGCCGGGACAGGGAACACTGAAGCTTTCTTT.

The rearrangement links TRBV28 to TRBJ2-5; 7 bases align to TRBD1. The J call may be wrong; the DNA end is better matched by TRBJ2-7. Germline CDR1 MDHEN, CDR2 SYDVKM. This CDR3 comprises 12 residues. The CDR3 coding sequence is TGTGCCAGCAGTTTCGACAGGGACGAGCAGTACTTC. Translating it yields CASSFDRDEQYF.

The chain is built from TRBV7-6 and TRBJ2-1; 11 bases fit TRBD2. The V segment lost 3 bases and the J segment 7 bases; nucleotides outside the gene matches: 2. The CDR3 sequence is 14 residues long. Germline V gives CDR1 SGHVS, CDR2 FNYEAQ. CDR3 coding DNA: TGTGCCAGCAGCTTTAGCGGGGGGGCAAATGAGCAGTTCTTC. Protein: CASSFSGGANEQFF. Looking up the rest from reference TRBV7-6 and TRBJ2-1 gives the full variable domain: GAGVSQSPRYKVTKRGQDVALRCDPISGHVSLYWYRQALGQGPEFLTYFNYEAQQDKSGLPNDRFSAERPEGSISTLTIQRTEQRDSAMYRCASSFSGGANEQFFGPGTRLTVL.

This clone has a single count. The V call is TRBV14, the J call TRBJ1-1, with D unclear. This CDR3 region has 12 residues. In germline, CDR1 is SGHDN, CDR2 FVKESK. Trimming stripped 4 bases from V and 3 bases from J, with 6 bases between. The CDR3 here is CASSPRDTEAFF. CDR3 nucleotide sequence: TGTGCCAGCAGCCCTAGAGACACTGAAGCTTTCTTT.

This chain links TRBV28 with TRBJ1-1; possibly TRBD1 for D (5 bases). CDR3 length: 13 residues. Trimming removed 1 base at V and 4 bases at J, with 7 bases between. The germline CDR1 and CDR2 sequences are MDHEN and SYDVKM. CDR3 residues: CASSLSGGTEAFF. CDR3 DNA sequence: TGTGCCAGCAGTTTATCGGGGGGCACTGAAGCTTTCTTT.

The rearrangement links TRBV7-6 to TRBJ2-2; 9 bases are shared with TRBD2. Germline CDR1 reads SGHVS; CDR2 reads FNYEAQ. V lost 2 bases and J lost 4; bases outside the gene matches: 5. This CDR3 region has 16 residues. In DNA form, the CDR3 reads TGTGCCAGCAGCTTAAGGCGGGAGGGCGGCACCGGGGAGCTGTTTTTT. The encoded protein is CASSLRREGGTGELFF.

For the CDR3, the DNA is TGTGCCAGCAGCCAACCGATAGGGGAAGACTCTGGAAACACCATATATTTT. It specifies CASSQPIGEDSGNTIYF. The genes are TRBV7-6 and TRBJ1-3; a possible D gene is TRBD1 (5 bases). This CDR3 comprises 17 residues. Germline V gene lookup returns CDR1 SGHVS and CDR2 FNYEAQ. Trimming pared 5 bases from V and 0 bases from J, leaving 17 bases between.

CDR3: CASSLGAPGTEAFF. In nucleotides, the CDR3 is TGTGCCAGCAGCTTAGGGGCGCCGGGCACTGAAGCTTTCTTT. This rearrangement joins TRBV7-3 to TRBJ1-1, with D perhaps TRBD1 (5 bases). Germline V gene data show CDR1 as SGHTA and CDR2 as FQGTGA. CDR3 size: 14 residues. Trimming cost V 2 bases and J 4 bases, with 11 bases left between them. Drawing the rest from reference TRBV7-3 and TRBJ1-1, the complete variable domain is GAGVSQTPSNKVTEKGKYVELRCDPISGHTALYWYRQSLGQGPEFLIYFQGTGAADDSGLPNDRFFAVRPEGSVSTLKIQRTERGDSAVYLCASSLGAPGTEAFFGQGTRLTVV.

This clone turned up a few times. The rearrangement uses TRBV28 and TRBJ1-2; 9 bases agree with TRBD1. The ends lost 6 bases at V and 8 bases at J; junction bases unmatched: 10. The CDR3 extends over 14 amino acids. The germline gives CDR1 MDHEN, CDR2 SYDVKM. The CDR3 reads CASRGSGQGRGYTF. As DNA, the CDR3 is TGTGCCAGCAGGGGATCGGGACAGGGACGCGGCTACACCTTC.

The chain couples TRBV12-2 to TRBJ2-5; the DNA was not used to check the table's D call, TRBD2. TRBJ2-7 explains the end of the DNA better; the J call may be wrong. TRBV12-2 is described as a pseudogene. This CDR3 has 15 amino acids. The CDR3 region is CASRLDPAGGYEQYF. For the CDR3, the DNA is TGTGCAAGTCGCTTAGATCCAGCGGGAGGCTACGAGCAGTACTTC.

CDR3 in DNA: TGTGCCAGCAGCCTGGGGGCAGGGGGCACTAGGGAGACCCAGTACTTC. Its translation: CASSLGAGGTRETQYF. The V gene is TRBV7-8, the J gene TRBJ2-5; 8 positions agree with TRBD1. V shed 5 bases and J 5 bases; nucleotides not matched to a gene: 13. Germline V lookup: CDR1 SGHVS, CDR2 FQNEAQ. The CDR3 runs 16 residues.

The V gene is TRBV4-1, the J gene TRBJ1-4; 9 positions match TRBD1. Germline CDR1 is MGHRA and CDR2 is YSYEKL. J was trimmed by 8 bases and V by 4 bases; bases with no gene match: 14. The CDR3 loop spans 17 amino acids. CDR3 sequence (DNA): TGCGCCAGCAGCCGGGAGACAGGGAAGGGGACAGGGGAAAAACTGTTTTTT. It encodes CASSRETGKGTGEKLFF.

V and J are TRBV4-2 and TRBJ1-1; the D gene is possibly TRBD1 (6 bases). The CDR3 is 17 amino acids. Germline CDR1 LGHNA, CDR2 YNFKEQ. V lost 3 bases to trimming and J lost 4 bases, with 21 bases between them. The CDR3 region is CASSQGGGAEEFTEAFF. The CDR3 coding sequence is TGTGCCAGCAGCCAGGGGGGGGGCGCGGAGGAGTTCACTGAAGCTTTCTTT.

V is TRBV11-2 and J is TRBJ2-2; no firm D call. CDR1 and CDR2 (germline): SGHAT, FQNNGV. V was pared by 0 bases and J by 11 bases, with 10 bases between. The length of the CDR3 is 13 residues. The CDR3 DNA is TGTGCCAGCAGCTTAGAAGCAGGTGGCGAGCTGTTTTTT. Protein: CASSLEAGGELFF.

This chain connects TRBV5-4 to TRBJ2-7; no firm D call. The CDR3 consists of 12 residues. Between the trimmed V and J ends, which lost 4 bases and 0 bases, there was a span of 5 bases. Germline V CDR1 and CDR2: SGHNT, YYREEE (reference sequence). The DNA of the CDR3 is TGTGCCAGCAGCCCTAACTCCTACGAGCAGTACTTC. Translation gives CASSPNSYEQYF.

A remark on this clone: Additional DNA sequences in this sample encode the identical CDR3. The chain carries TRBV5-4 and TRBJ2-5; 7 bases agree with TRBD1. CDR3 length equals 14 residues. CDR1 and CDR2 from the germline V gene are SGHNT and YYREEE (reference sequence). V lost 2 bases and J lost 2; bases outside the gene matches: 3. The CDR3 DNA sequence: TGTGCCAGCAGCTTAGACAGGGTTCAAGAGACCCAGTACTTC. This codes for CASSLDRVQETQYF.

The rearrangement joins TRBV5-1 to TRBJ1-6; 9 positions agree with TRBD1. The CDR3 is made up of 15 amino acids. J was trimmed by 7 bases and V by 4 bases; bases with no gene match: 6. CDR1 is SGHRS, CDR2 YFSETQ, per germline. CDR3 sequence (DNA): TGCGCCAGCAGCGCGGGACAGGGTTTGAATTCACCCCTCCACTTT. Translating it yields CASSAGQGLNSPLHF. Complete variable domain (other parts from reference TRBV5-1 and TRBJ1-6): KAGVTQTPRYLIKTRGQQVTLSCSPISGHRSVSWYQQTPGQGLQFLFEYFSETQRNKGNFPGRFSGRQFSNSRSEMNVSTLELGDSALYLCASSAGQGLNSPLHFGNGTRLTVT.

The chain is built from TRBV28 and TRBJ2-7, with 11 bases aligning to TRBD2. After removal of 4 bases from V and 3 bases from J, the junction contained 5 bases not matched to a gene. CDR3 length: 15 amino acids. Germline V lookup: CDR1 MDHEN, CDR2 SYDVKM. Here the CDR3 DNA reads TGTGCCAGCAGTTATAGCGGGAGGGAGTTCTACGAGCAGTACTTC. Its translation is CASSYSGREFYEQYF.

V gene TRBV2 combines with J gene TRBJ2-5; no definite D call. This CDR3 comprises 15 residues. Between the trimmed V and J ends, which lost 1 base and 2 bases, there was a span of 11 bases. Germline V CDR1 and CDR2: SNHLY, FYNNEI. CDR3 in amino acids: CASSEGASVQETQYF. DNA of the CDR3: TGTGCCAGCAGTGAAGGTGCTAGTGTACAAGAGACCCAGTACTTC.

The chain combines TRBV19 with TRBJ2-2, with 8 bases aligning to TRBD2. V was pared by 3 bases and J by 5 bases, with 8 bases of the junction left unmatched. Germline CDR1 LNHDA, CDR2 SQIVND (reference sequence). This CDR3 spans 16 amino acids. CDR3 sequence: CASSIQAGGWTGELFF. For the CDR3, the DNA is TGTGCCAGTAGTATCCAGGCGGGAGGCTGGACCGGGGAGCTGTTTTTT.

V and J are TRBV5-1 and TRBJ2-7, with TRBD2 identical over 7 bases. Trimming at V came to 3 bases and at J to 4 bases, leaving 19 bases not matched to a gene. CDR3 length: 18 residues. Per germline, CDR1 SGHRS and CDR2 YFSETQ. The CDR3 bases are TGCGCCAGCAGCTACGCTTCTGGCGTAGGCGGGAGTAGATACGAGCAGTACTTC. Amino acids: CASSYASGVGGSRYEQYF.

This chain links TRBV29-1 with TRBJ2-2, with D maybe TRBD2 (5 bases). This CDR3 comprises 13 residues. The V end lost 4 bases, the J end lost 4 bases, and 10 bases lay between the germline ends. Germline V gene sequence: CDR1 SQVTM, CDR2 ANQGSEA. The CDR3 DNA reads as TGCAGCGTTGTATCGGGGAGCACCGGGGAGCTGTTTTTT. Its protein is CSVVSGSTGELFF.